In this sample, the clone carrying this TCR beta chain turned up a few times. What it binds is unknown. In TCRdb, the RT-PCR reads were re-called with MiXCR into one record per CDR3 protein. Of hundreds of thousands of distinct CDR3 sequences listed, approximately 12% are singletons. This sample was included in a study of response to subunit inactivated influenza vaccine. Germline CDR1 and CDR2: SGDLS and YYNGEE. Trimming cost V 5 bases and J 12 bases, with 12 bases left between them. CDR3 size: 11 residues. General study points: Authors suggested few new T cells are recruited by each seasonal influenza vaccination.

This clonotype originated in a man aged 45-65 years who received an inactivated influenza vaccine. Material: PBMCs from blood, obtained on the day of vaccination. The rearrangement uses TRBV9 and TRBJ2-1, with D hard to call. The CDR3 bases are TGTGCCAGCAGTCTAGAGGTAGGGCAGTTCTTC. Protein: CASSLEVGQFF. Using reference TRBV9 and TRBJ2-1 for the parts outside the CDR3, the full variable domain is DSGVTQTPKHLITATGQRVTLRCSPRSGDLSVYWYQQSLDQGLQFLIQYYNGEERAKGNILERFSAQQFPDLHSELNLSSLELGDSALYFCASSLEVGQFFGPGTRLTVL.